This T cell receptor (beta chain) comes out of a study of spatial heterogeneity in lung cancer. As for the study in general: Compared with alpha-chain sequences, beta-chain sequences were consistently detected in greater numbers. Within raw reads, each unique TCR and UMI combination appeared on average more than ten times.

This clonotype has a count of ten or more. The V end was cut by 2 bases, the J end by 7 bases, with 7 bases between. This CDR3 comprises 12 residues. Germline values: CDR1 MNHEY, CDR2 SMNVEV (reference sequence). The time point is: sample taken at primary tumor resection. Samples were obtained from roughly 65 donors, all untreated early-stage non-small cell lung cancer patients. Tumor, nontumor lung or frozen PBMC supplied whole RNA, sequenced without sorting. TCRdb used MiXCR to reprocess the 5' RACE reads, holding one entry per CDR3 protein. Of about 48,000 distinct CDR3 sequences in the sample, approximately 5.7% were seen once.

Here the sequenced sample was PBMCs, taken at surgery. V is TRBV27 and J is TRBJ2-3; D ambiguous. The clonotype originates from a male donor with early-stage non-small cell lung cancer. CDR3: CASSLKGHTQYF. CDR3 DNA sequence: TGTGCCAGCAGTTTAAAAGGGCATACGCAGTATTTT.